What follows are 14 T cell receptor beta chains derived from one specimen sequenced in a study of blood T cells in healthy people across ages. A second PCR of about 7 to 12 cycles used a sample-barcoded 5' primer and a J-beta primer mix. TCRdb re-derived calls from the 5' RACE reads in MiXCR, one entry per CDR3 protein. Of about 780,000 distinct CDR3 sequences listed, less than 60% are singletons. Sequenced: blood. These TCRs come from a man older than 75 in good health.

The CDR3 spells CASSKQVLTYEQYF. DNA for the CDR3: TGTGCGAGTTCTAAACAGGTCCTAACCTACGAGCAGTACTTC. The J gene is TRBJ2-4, the V gene TRBV6-2 or TRBV6-3; D may be TRBD1 (5 bases). The J call may be incorrect, as the DNA end agrees better with TRBJ2-7. The germline V gene encodes CDR1 MNHEY and CDR2 SVGEGT. This CDR3 comprises 14 residues.

CDR3 sequence reads: CSARDIWTGMGEQYF. CDR3 DNA: TGCAGTGCTAGAGATATTTGGACAGGGATGGGTGAGCAGTACTTC. The chain employs TRBV20-1 and TRBJ2-5, with TRBD1 matching 8 bases. V gave up 0 bases and J gave up 11 bases; unmatched junction bases: 14. In germline, CDR1 is DFQATT, CDR2 SNEGSKA (reference sequence). The CDR3 covers 15 residues.

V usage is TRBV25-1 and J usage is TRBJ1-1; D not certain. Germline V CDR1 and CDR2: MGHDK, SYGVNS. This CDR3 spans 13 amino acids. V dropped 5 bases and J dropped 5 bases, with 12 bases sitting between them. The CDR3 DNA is TGTGCCAGCAGTCTGGGAGTGTGGACTGAAGCTTTCTTT. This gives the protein CASSLGVWTEAFF.

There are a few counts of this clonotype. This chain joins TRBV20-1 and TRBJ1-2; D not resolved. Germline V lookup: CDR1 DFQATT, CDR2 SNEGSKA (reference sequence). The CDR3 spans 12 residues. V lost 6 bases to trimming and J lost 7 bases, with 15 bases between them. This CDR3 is CSARAVWGGYTF. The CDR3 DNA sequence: TGCAGTGCCCGGGCGGTGTGGGGTGGCTACACCTTC.

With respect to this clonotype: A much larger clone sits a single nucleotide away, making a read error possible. This chain's CDR3 is CASSATGGQVDTQYF. The CDR3 coding sequence is TGTGCCAGCAGCGCCACCGGTGGGCAAGTAGATACGCAGTATTTT. V usage is TRBV5-4 and J usage is TRBJ2-3, with D uncertain. The CDR3 length is 15 residues. CDR1 is SGHNT and CDR2 is YYREEE in the germline V gene (reference sequence). With 4 bases removed from V and 5 bases from J, the gap between germline ends came to 17 bases. Supplemented by reference TRBV5-4 and TRBJ2-3, the full variable domain reads ETGVTQSPTHLIKTRGQQVTLRCSSQSGHNTVSWYQQALGQGPQFIFQYYREEENGRGNFPPRFSGLQFPNYSSELNVNALELDDSALYLCASSATGGQVDTQYFGPGTRLTVL.

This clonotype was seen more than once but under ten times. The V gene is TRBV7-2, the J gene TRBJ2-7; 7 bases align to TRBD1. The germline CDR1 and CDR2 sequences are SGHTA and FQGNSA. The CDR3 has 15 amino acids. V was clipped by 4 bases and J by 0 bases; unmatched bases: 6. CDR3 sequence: CASSSGQPSSYEQYF. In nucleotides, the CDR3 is TGTGCCAGCAGCTCGGGACAGCCGAGCTCCTACGAGCAGTACTTC.

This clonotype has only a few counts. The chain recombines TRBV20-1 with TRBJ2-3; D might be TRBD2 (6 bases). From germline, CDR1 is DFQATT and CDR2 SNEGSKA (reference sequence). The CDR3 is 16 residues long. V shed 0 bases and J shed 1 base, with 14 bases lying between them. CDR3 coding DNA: TGCAGTGCTAGAGATACGGGGGAGCGGCGCACAGATACGCAGTATTTT. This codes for CSARDTGERRTDTQYF.

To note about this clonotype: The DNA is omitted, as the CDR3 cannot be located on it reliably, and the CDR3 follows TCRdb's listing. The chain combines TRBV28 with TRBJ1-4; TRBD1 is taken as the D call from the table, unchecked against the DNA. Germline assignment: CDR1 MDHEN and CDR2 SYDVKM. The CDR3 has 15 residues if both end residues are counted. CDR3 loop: CTSSFIWRGKEKLFF.

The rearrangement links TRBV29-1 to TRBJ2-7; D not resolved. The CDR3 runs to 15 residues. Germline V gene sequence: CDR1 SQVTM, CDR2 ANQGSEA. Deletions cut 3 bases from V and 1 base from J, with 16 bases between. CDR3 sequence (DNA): TGCAGCGTTGATAGTGGTCAGTCCGAGTCCTACGAGCAGTACTTC. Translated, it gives CSVDSGQSESYEQYF.

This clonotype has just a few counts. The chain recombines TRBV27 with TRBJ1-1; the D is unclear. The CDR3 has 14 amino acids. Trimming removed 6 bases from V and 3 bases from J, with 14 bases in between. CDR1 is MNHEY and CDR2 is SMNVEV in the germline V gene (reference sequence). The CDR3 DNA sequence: TGTGCCAGCAGGGATTGGGCTTTGGACACTGAAGCTTTCTTT. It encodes CASRDWALDTEAFF.

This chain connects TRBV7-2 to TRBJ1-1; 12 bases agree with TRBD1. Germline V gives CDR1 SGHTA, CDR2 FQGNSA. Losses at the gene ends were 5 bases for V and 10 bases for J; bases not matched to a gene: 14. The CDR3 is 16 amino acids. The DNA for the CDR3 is TGTGCCAGCAGCCCATCACTTGGGACAGGGGGCGGGGGAGCTTTCTTT. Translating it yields CASSPSLGTGGGGAFF.

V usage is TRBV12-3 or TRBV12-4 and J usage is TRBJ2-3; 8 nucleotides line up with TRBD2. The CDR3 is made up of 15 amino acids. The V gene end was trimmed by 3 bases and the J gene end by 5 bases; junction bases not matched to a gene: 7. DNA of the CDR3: TGTGCCAGCAGTTTGGCGGGAGGTCCTAGAGATACGCAGTATTTT. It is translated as CASSLAGGPRDTQYF.

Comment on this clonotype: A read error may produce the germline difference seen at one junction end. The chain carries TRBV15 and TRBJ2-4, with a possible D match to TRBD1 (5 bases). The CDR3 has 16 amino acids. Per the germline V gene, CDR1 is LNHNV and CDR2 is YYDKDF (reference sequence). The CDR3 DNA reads TGTGCCACCAGCAGACCCGACAGCTGGGCCAAAAGCATTCAGTACTTC. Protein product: CATSRPDSWAKSIQYF.

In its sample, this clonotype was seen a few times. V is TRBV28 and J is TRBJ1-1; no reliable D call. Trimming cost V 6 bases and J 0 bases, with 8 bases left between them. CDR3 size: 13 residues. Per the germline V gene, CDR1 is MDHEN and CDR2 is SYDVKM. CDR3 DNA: TGTGCCAGCAGCAAACTTCTGAACACTGAAGCTTTCTTT. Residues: CASSKLLNTEAFF.